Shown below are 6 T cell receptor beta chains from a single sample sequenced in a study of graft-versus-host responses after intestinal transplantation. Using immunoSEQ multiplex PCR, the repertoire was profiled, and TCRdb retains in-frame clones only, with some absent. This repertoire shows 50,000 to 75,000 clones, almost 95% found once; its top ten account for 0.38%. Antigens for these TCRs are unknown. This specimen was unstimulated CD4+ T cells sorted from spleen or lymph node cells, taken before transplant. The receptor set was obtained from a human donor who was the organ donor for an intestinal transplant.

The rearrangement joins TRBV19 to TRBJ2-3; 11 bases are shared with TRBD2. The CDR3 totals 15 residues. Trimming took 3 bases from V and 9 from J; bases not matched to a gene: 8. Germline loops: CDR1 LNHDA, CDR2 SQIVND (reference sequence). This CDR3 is CASSIGLAGGWTQYF. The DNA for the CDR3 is TGTGCCAGTAGTATTGGGCTAGCGGGGGGATGGACGCAGTATTTT.

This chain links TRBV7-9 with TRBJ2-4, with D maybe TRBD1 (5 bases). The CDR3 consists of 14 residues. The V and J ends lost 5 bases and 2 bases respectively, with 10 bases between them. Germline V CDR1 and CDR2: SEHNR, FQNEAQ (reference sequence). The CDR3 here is CASSQDTSKNIQYF. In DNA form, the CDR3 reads TGTGCCAGCAGCCAGGACACTTCCAAAAACATTCAGTACTTC. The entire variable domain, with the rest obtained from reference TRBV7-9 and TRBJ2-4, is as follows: DTGVSQNPRHKITKRGQNVTFRCDPISEHNRLYWYRQTLGQGPEFLTYFQNEAQLEKSRLLSDRFSAERPKGSFSTLEIQRTEQGDSAMYLCASSQDTSKNIQYFGAGTRLSVL.

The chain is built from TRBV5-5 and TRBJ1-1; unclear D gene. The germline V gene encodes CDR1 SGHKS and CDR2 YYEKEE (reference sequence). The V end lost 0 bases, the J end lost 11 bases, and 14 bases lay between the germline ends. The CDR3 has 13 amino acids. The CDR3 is CASSLGRTNLAFF. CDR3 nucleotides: TGTGCCAGCAGCTTGGGACGCACGAATCTGGCTTTCTTT.

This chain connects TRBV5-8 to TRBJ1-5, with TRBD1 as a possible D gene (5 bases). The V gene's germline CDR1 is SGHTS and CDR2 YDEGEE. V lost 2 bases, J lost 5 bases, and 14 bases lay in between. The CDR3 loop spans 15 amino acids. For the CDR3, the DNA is TGTGCCAGCAGCTTTTTCTCGAGGGGCGATCAGCCCCAGCATTTT. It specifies CASSFFSRGDQPQHF.

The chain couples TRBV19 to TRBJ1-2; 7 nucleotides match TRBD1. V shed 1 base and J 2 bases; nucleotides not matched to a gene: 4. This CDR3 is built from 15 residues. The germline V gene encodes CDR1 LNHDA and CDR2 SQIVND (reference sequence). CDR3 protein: CASSIGGGGNYGYTF. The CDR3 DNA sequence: TGTGCCAGTAGTATAGGTGGAGGGGGCAACTATGGCTACACCTTC.

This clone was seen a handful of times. Written as DNA, the CDR3 is TGTGCCAGCAGTCAACAGGACAGGGATAGCAATCAGCCCCAGCATTTT. It specifies CASSQQDRDSNQPQHF. V usage is TRBV6-6 and J usage is TRBJ1-5, with 8 bases identical to TRBD1. The CDR3 has 16 amino acids. J gave up 0 bases and V 5 bases, and 6 bases lay outside the gene matches. Germline V lookup: CDR1 MNHNY, CDR2 SVGAGI (reference sequence).